The TCR beta chain described here comes from a study of T-cell memory formation after mild COVID-19. The overall study: For the most part, TCR clusters were specific to one donor.

Germline V gene data show CDR1 as KGHDR and CDR2 as SFDVKD. The CDR3 contains 14 residues. V was trimmed by 6 bases and J by 4 bases, leaving 13 bases between them. Study-level points and caveats: Researchers found some responding clones in pre-infection memory, a sign that cross-reactive memory joined.

About this clonotype: The target antigen is unknown.

One entry per CDR3 protein results from TCRdb running MiXCR on the 5' RACE reads. The sample contains 450,000 or so distinct CDR3 sequences, 15% to 25% of which appear only once. What was sequenced was PBMCs or a T cell subset sorted from them (not recorded which). The clonotype was recovered from an adult woman who had mild COVID-19 (a few samples of this study predate the infection). Cell type and time point are not known. V and J are TRBV24-1 and TRBJ2-3; D is perhaps TRBD2 (5 bases). The CDR3 region has the DNA TGTGCCACCAGTCCCAGGACTCCTCCAGATACGCAGTATTTT. Protein: CATSPRTPPDTQYF.